A single sample is the source of the 18 T cell receptor beta chains below, sequenced in a study of T cells in Graves' hyperthyroidism and ophthalmopathy. Regions amplified from RNA transcripts were the TCR beta CDR3 regions. With the HTBI primer set, the TCR CDR3 went through a first round of RT-PCR. A single record per CDR3 protein comes from TCRdb applying MiXCR to the multiplex PCR reads. The table lists a few hundred thousand distinct CDR3 sequences, around 16% of them singletons. Sample: blood. Receptors originate from a woman aged 18-29 years with Graves' hyperthyroidism.

Many counts were recorded for this clonotype. In DNA, the CDR3 is TGTGCCAGCAGCTTAGGGAACACAGATTCCGGGGAGCTGTTTTTT. Its translation is CASSLGNTDSGELFF. This sequence joins TRBV7-3 and TRBJ2-2, with D uncertain. The germline V and J ends were trimmed by 2 bases and 6 bases, with 13 bases remaining between them. Germline CDR1 reads SGHTA; CDR2 reads FQGTGA. The CDR3 length is 15 residues.

This clonotype was seen at least ten times. This chain links TRBV7-9 with TRBJ2-3, with 8 bases fitting TRBD2. The CDR3 length is 14 residues. V shed 3 bases and J 5 bases; nucleotides not matched to a gene: 4. Per germline, CDR1 SEHNR and CDR2 FQNEAQ (reference sequence). The CDR3 loop reads CASSFRGGRDTQYF. The CDR3 region has the DNA TGTGCCAGCAGCTTTCGGGGGGGGCGAGATACGCAGTATTTT.

The table lists this clonotype with a few counts. The V gene is TRBV24-1, the J gene TRBJ1-5; D unresolved. V was shortened by 9 bases and J by 2 bases, with 7 bases between the two germline ends. CDR1 is KGHDR and CDR2 is SFDVKD in the germline V gene. This CDR3 has 12 amino acids. In nucleotides, the CDR3 is TGTGCCACCTCCGAGGGCAATCAGCCCCAGCATTTT. Its protein is CATSEGNQPQHF.

The J gene is TRBJ1-5, the V gene TRBV9; TRBD1 matches 10 bases. The CDR3 extends over 15 amino acids. The V and J ends lost 0 bases and 7 bases, in that order; junction bases with no gene match: 4. Germline V gene lookup returns CDR1 SGDLS and CDR2 YYNGEE. Written as DNA, the CDR3 is TGTGCCAGCAGCGTAGATGGGACAGGGGACCAGCCCCAGCATTTT. Translated: CASSVDGTGDQPQHF.

This clonotype was counted ten times or more. V is TRBV7-2 and J is TRBJ2-1; no clear D. The CDR3 extends over 15 amino acids. Germline V gene lookup returns CDR1 SGHTA and CDR2 FQGNSA. V was clipped by 1 base and J by 8 bases, with 15 bases between them. CDR3 DNA: TGTGCCAGCAGCTTAGGACCAGGTGAATGGGATGAGCAGTTCTTC. Protein: CASSLGPGEWDEQFF.

This clonotype was seen a handful of times. This may come from a read error, since a much larger clone is one base off. The V call is TRBV18, the J call TRBJ2-1; 10 nucleotides agree with TRBD2. CDR3 size: 16 residues. Germline CDR1 KGHSH, CDR2 LQKENI. The CDR3 DNA is TGTGCCAGCTCATCGCCCGGGACTAGCGTCGCCAATGAGCGGTTCTTC. It yields the protein CASSSPGTSVANERFF.

This clonotype was seen many times. This chain links TRBV9 with TRBJ2-1; no clear D gene. CDR3 length equals 13 residues. Trimming removed 2 bases from V and 8 bases from J, with 11 bases in between. CDR1 and CDR2 from the germline V gene are SGDLS and YYNGEE. CDR3 protein: CASSVAGRDEQFF. CDR3 nucleotide sequence: TGTGCCAGCAGCGTGGCTGGCCGCGATGAGCAGTTCTTC.

This clonotype came up many times. The chain has TRBV4-1 and TRBJ1-4; D is undetermined. V dropped 3 bases and J dropped 0 bases, with 11 bases sitting between them. This CDR3 region has 16 residues. Germline CDR1 MGHRA, CDR2 YSYEKL. CDR3 DNA: TGCGCCAGCAGCCAGAGTAACGGTGCAACTAATGAAAAACTGTTTTTT. This translates into CASSQSNGATNEKLFF.

This clonotype was seen just once. The junction departs from the called germline gene at one end, perhaps through a read error. This chain links TRBV9 with TRBJ2-1; the match to TRBD2 covers 7 bases. Germline CDR1 SGDLS, CDR2 YYNGEE. The CDR3 consists of 16 residues. CDR3 sequence (DNA): TGTGCCAGCAGCCCCGGGACTACCGGAAAGTACAATGAGCGGTTCTTC. Its translation is CASSPGTTGKYNERFF.

The V call is TRBV7-2, the J call TRBJ1-1; D unresolved. Trimming pared 3 bases from V and 3 bases from J, leaving 14 bases between. Germline V lookup: CDR1 SGHTA, CDR2 FQGNSA. The CDR3 is 15 residues long. CDR3 sequence (DNA): TGTGCCAGCAGCTTGATAGGGCGTTCGGACACTGAAGCTTTCTTT. Its protein product is CASSLIGRSDTEAFF.

This clonotype was seen at least ten times. V usage is TRBV11-2 and J usage is TRBJ1-1; D is ambiguous. Germline V gene lookup returns CDR1 SGHAT and CDR2 FQNNGV. This CDR3 is built from 16 residues. Trimming stripped 1 base from V and 4 bases from J, with 16 bases between. DNA for the CDR3: TGTGCCAGCAGCTTAGGGAAGCACGGGAAACGCACTGAAGCTTTCTTT. It translates to CASSLGKHGKRTEAFF. Full variable domain (missing parts from reference TRBV11-2 and TRBJ1-1): EAGVAQSPRYKIIEKRQSVAFWCNPISGHATLYWYQQILGQGPKLLIQFQNNGVVDDSQLPKDRFSAERLKGVDSTLKIQPAKLEDSAVYLCASSLGKHGKRTEAFFGQGTRLTVV.

This clonotype was seen repeatedly, ten times or more. The chain recombines TRBV20-1 with TRBJ1-6, with 9 positions matching TRBD1. The length of the CDR3 is 14 residues. Germline V gene data show CDR1 as DFQATT and CDR2 as SNEGSKA (reference sequence). V shed 6 bases, J shed 7 bases, and the junction held 7 bases outside the gene matches. This CDR3 is CSATGTGINSPLHF. CDR3 in DNA: TGCAGTGCCACTGGGACAGGGATCAATTCACCCCTCCACTTT.

This clonotype was seen a handful of times. V gene TRBV20-1 combines with J gene TRBJ2-7; 16 nucleotides match TRBD2. The CDR3 sequence is 17 residues long. Germline-derived CDR1 and CDR2 are DFQATT and SNEGSKA (reference sequence). V lost 2 bases and J lost 2; bases outside the gene matches: 6. CDR3 nucleotide sequence: TGCAGTGCTAGACAAGGGGGACTAGCGGGGGGGCCCTACGAGCAGTACTTC. This codes for CSARQGGLAGGPYEQYF.

This clonotype was picked up many times. The chain carries TRBV28 and TRBJ1-5, with D possibly TRBD1 on 6 matching bases. Between the trimmed V and J ends, which lost 3 bases and 2 bases, there was a span of 11 bases. CDR1 and CDR2 from the germline V gene are MDHEN and SYDVKM. This CDR3 is 15 amino acids long. The CDR3 coding sequence is TGTGCCAGCAGTTTTACACGGACAGGCAATCAGCCCCAGCATTTT. Protein sequence: CASSFTRTGNQPQHF.

This clonotype was observed a few times. The V call is TRBV25-1, the J call TRBJ2-1; D is unresolved. The CDR3 is 12 residues long. Per germline, CDR1 MGHDK and CDR2 SYGVNS. V shed 5 bases and J shed 9 bases, with 11 bases lying between them. The CDR3 is CASSPSGSEQFF. The CDR3, as DNA: TGTGCCAGCAGTCCGTCAGGAAGTGAGCAGTTCTTC.

The V gene is TRBV6-1, the J gene TRBJ2-3; D assignment may be TRBD1 or TRBD2 (5 bases each). The V gene's germline CDR1 is MNHNS and CDR2 SASEGT. The CDR3 spans 12 residues. Trimming cost V 3 bases and J 10 bases, with 11 bases left between them. The CDR3 region is CASSELGRPQYF. The CDR3 nucleotides are TGTGCCAGCAGTGAGTTGGGACGCCCGCAGTATTTT.

The chain recombines TRBV6-1 with TRBJ2-5; D possibly corresponds to TRBD2 (7 bases). Per germline, CDR1 MNHNS and CDR2 SASEGT. V was clipped by 6 bases and J by 2 bases, with 16 bases between them. The CDR3 runs to 15 residues. CDR3: CASSRVGGPQETQYF. The CDR3 coding sequence is TGTGCCAGCAGCCGAGTCGGGGGGCCTCAAGAGACCCAGTACTTC.

Comments on this clonotype: This could be a read error, since a much larger clone is one nucleotide away. CDR3 bases: TGTGCCAGCAGGGGCGGGAGGGCCTACGAGCAGTACTTC. It translates to CASRGGRAYEQYF. The rearrangement links TRBV2 to TRBJ2-7, with 9 nucleotides matching TRBD2. The CDR3 has 13 amino acids. V lost 6 bases and J lost 2; bases outside the gene matches: 2. CDR1 is SNHLY and CDR2 is FYNNEI in the germline V gene.